Detailed here is one T cell receptor (beta chain). The antigen remains undetermined. This sample was included in a study of early T cells in non-severe SARS-CoV-2 infection. Study context: Unsorted whole-blood RNA was sequenced in bulk, leaving chains unpaired.

In the library, individual cDNA molecules carried attached unique molecular identifiers. TCRdb redid the calling of the 5' RACE reads with MiXCR, one entry per CDR3 protein. This table has approximately 69,000 distinct CDR3 sequences, 10% to 15% appearing once. Study conclusions and caveats: In VDJdb matching, anti-spike CD8 responses were favored while private and CD4 specificities went missing.

This CDR3 comprises 14 residues. The V end was cut by 1 base, the J end by 9 bases, with 16 bases between. Germline values: CDR1 SGHRS, CDR2 YFSETQ. J is TRBJ2-5 and V is TRBV5-1; a weak D match, TRBD2 (6 bases). The sample comprised whole blood. The sequence was obtained from an adult who was a healthcare worker with PCR-confirmed SARS-CoV-2 infection or an uninfected control (not recorded which). CDR3 residues: CASSLIRDSRSQYF. The CDR3 nucleotides are TGCGCCAGCAGCTTGATCCGGGACTCTCGATCCCAGTACTTC.